The 32 T cell receptor beta chains below all came from one sample that was sequenced in a study of T-cell reconstitution after alpha-beta-depleted transplantation in children. Preparing the TCRbeta library involved the use of unique molecular identifiers. TCRdb reanalysed the PCR reads using MiXCR and keeps one entry per CDR3 protein. The sample lists around 400,000 distinct CDR3 sequences, 20% occurring once. Sequenced material: PBMCs from the stem cell graft donor, taken from the stem cell graft. The receptors originated from a human donor who donated a stem cell graft to a child with acute myeloid leukemia.

The chain employs TRBV15 and TRBJ1-1; no clear D. The germline V and J ends were trimmed by 6 bases and 0 bases, with 5 bases remaining between them. The CDR3 spans 12 residues. From germline, CDR1 is LNHNV and CDR2 YYDKDF (reference sequence). CDR3 sequence reads: CATSVMNTEAFF. The DNA for the CDR3 is TGTGCCACCAGTGTCATGAACACTGAAGCTTTCTTT. Supplemented by reference TRBV15 and TRBJ1-1, the full variable domain reads DAMVIQNPRYQVTQFGKPVTLSCSQTLNHNVMYWYQQKSSQAPKLLFHYYDKDFNNEADTPDNFQSRRPNTSFCFLDIRSPGLGDTAMYLCATSVMNTEAFFGQGTRLTVV.

This clonotype was found many times. The chain links TRBV7-9 to TRBJ1-3; D is unresolved. Germline V gives CDR1 SEHNR, CDR2 FQNEAQ (reference sequence). The germline V and J ends were trimmed by 4 bases and 0 bases, with 13 bases remaining between them. There are 16 residues in the CDR3. The CDR3 bases are TGTGCCAGCAGCTCCGAACGACCGTACTCTGGAAACACCATATATTTT. It encodes CASSSERPYSGNTIYF.

This rearrangement joins TRBV12-5 to TRBJ2-7; D call uncertain. Germline CDR1 LGHNT, CDR2 FRNRAP. The V end lost 3 bases, the J end lost 7 bases, and 7 bases lay between the germline ends. This CDR3 is 11 amino acids long. CDR3 residues: CASGFGREQYF. The CDR3, as DNA: TGTGCTAGTGGTTTCGGGCGGGAGCAGTACTTC.

The chain is built from TRBV21-1 and TRBJ2-5. TRBV21-1 is an annotated pseudogene. The CDR3 has 15 residues. The CDR3 DNA sequence: TGTGCCAGCAGCAATATGTTGCGAGCACAAGAGACCCAGTACTTC. It codes for CASSNMLRAQETQYF.

This sequence joins TRBV18 and TRBJ2-4; D ambiguous. The V and J ends lost 2 bases and 0 bases respectively, with 11 bases between them. From germline, CDR1 is KGHSH and CDR2 LQKENI. This CDR3 region has 16 residues. The CDR3 DNA reads as TGTGCCAGCTCACCAAACAAGGCCCTAGCCAAAAACATTCAGTACTTC. Translated, it gives CASSPNKALAKNIQYF. Based on the CDR3 plus reference TRBV18 and TRBJ2-4, the full variable domain is NAGVMQNPRHLVRRRGQEARLRCSPMKGHSHVYWYRQLPEEGLKFMVYLQKENIIDESGMPKERFSAEFPKEGPSILRIQQVVRGDSAAYFCASSPNKALAKNIQYFGAGTRLSVL.

This clonotype occurred a few times. CDR3 protein: CATSDLRLAGKDTQYF. The CDR3 nucleotides read TGTGCCACCAGTGATTTGAGACTAGCGGGAAAAGATACGCAGTATTTT. J is TRBJ2-3 and V is TRBV24-1; TRBD2 matches 11 bases. The CDR3 totals 16 residues. The V gene's germline CDR1 is KGHDR and CDR2 SFDVKD. V gave up 0 bases and J gave up 5 bases; unmatched junction bases: 3.

This clonotype was seen only a few times. The chain uses TRBV28 and TRBJ2-3; 7 bases are a match to TRBD2. This CDR3 comprises 14 residues. V lost 10 bases and J lost 4; bases outside the gene matches: 11. Germline V gene sequence: CDR1 MDHEN, CDR2 SYDVKM. CDR3 in amino acids: CAIREGGASDTQYF. The DNA of the CDR3 is TGTGCCATCAGGGAGGGAGGCGCGTCAGATACGCAGTATTTT.

The gene calls are TRBV21-1 and TRBJ2-3; the table's D gene call, TRBD2, was not cross checked with the DNA. TRBV21-1 is given as a pseudogene. This CDR3 comprises 16 residues. The CDR3 DNA sequence: TGTGCCAGCAGCTACCGACTAGCGAACTACACAGATACGCAGTATTTT. Its protein product is CASSYRLANYTDTQYF.

A few counts support this clonotype. This rearrangement joins TRBV6-4 to TRBJ2-2; 14 positions agree with TRBD2. This CDR3 is built from 16 residues. Germline loops: CDR1 MRHNA, CDR2 SNTAGT. The junction had 5 bases not matched to a gene; V was cut back by 4 bases and J by 7 bases. The CDR3: CASSGLAGGGSGELFF. In DNA, the CDR3 is TGTGCCAGCAGTGGACTAGCGGGAGGGGGTAGCGGGGAGCTGTTTTTT.

The sample holds a few counts of this clonotype. The V and J genes are TRBV20-1 and TRBJ2-1; TRBD2 matches 11 bases. Germline CDR1 is DFQATT and CDR2 is SNEGSKA (reference sequence). The CDR3 runs to 16 residues. J was trimmed by 4 bases and V by 6 bases; bases with no gene match: 11. The CDR3 DNA reads as TGCAGTGCCACGGGACTAGCGGAGCAAATATACAATGAGCAGTTCTTC. It is translated as CSATGLAEQIYNEQFF.

In this sample, this clonotype turned up a few times. The chain links TRBV20-1 to TRBJ2-7; D gene uncertain. V lost 0 bases, J lost 2 bases, and 5 bases lay in between. CDR3 length: 12 residues. Germline V lookup: CDR1 DFQATT, CDR2 SNEGSKA (reference sequence). The CDR3 DNA reads as TGCAGTGCTAGAGAAACCGCCTACGAGCAGTACTTC. Residues: CSARETAYEQYF.

This clonotype was seen repeatedly, ten times or more. The rearrangement links TRBV29-1 to TRBJ2-7; D might be TRBD1 (6 bases). The germline V gene has CDR1 SQVTM and CDR2 ANQGSEA. Trimming shortened V by 4 bases and J by 3 bases, and 19 bases separated the two germline ends. CDR3 length equals 15 residues. CDR3 in DNA: TGCAGCGTTGGTTCGTTCTTGGACAGAGACTACGAGCAGTACTTC. This codes for CSVGSFLDRDYEQYF.

Only a few counts were recorded for this clonotype. The J gene is TRBJ1-2, the V gene TRBV29-1; no firm D call. Germline V gene data show CDR1 as SQVTM and CDR2 as ANQGSEA. The V end lost 8 bases, the J end lost 0 bases, and 19 bases lay between the germline ends. The CDR3 spans 15 residues. The CDR3 spells CSIRLREGANYGYTF. The CDR3 region has the DNA TGCAGCATTCGACTTAGGGAGGGAGCTAACTATGGCTACACCTTC.

CDR3 residues: CASSLFRVNTGELFF. In DNA, the CDR3 is TGTGCCAGCAGTTTGTTCAGGGTGAACACCGGGGAGCTGTTTTTT. This rearrangement joins TRBV12-3 or TRBV12-4 to TRBJ2-2; D is possibly TRBD1 (5 bases). Trimming took off 3 bases at V and 1 base at J, with 9 bases between the two ends. This CDR3 region has 15 residues.

A few counts support this clonotype. The V gene is TRBV20-1, the J gene TRBJ1-4, with TRBD1 as a possible D gene (6 bases). V was pared by 6 bases and J by 5 bases, with 13 bases between. CDR3 length equals 13 residues. Germline values: CDR1 DFQATT, CDR2 SNEGSKA (reference sequence). The CDR3 bases are TGCAGTGCCCTAGGACAGTCCAATGAAAAACTGTTTTTT. It encodes CSALGQSNEKLFF.

The rearrangement links TRBV12-5 to TRBJ2-2; D gene ambiguous. The germline V and J ends were trimmed by 0 bases and 0 bases, with 8 bases remaining between them. The CDR3 spans 16 residues. Germline loops: CDR1 LGHNT, CDR2 FRNRAP. The DNA for the CDR3 is TGTGCTAGTGGTTTGGTAGTGGCAGCGAACACCGGGGAGCTGTTTTTT. Protein product: CASGLVVAANTGELFF.

The rearrangement links TRBV10-3 to TRBJ2-1; 14 bases fit TRBD2. Per germline, CDR1 ENHRY and CDR2 SYGVKD. The CDR3 sequence is 15 residues long. V gave up 6 bases and J gave up 10 bases; unmatched junction bases: 8. The CDR3 spells CAIRPGLAGGGEQFF. Written as DNA, the CDR3 is TGTGCCATCAGACCAGGACTAGCGGGAGGAGGGGAGCAGTTCTTC.

This clonotype was counted only a few times. This chain links TRBV24-1 with TRBJ2-4; 7 bases are shared with TRBD2. The V gene's germline CDR1 is KGHDR and CDR2 SFDVKD. The CDR3 sequence is 12 residues long. Trimming at V came to 5 bases and at J to 9 bases, leaving 3 bases not matched to a gene. The CDR3 DNA reads as TGTGCCACCAGTGCCCCTAGCGGCATTCAGTACTTC. Translating gives CATSAPSGIQYF.

This clonotype was seen ten or more times. The chain combines TRBV25-1 with TRBJ2-7, with unresolved D. V was clipped by 6 bases and J by 3 bases, with 6 bases between them. The CDR3 extends over 11 amino acids. The V gene's germline CDR1 is MGHDK and CDR2 SYGVNS. CDR3 amino acids: CASSENYEQYF. CDR3 nucleotide sequence: TGTGCCAGCAGCGAAAACTACGAGCAGTACTTC.

V is TRBV11-3 and J is TRBJ2-7; the D call may be TRBD1 or TRBD2 (5 bases each). Trimming took 5 bases from V and 4 from J, leaving 21 bases between them. CDR3 length: 16 amino acids. CDR1 SGHNT and CDR2 YENEEA come from the germline V gene. CDR3 nucleotide sequence: TGTGCCAGCAGCCCCCGGGACGGGCTAGCTGCGTACGAGCAGTACTTC. It is translated as CASSPRDGLAAYEQYF.

The V and J genes are TRBV7-9 and TRBJ1-4; 9 bases align to TRBD1. CDR1 is SEHNR, CDR2 FQNEAQ, per germline (reference sequence). The length of the CDR3 is 14 residues. After removal of 4 bases from V and 8 bases from J, the junction contained 5 bases not matched to a gene. As DNA, the CDR3 is TGTGCCAGCAGCTCGGGACAGGGACGAGAAAAACTGTTTTTT. It codes for CASSSGQGREKLFF.

This clonotype showed up many times. The chain couples TRBV5-6 to TRBJ1-5; no clear D. The V end lost 7 bases, the J end lost 7 bases, and 15 bases lay between the germline ends. Germline loops: CDR1 SGHDT, CDR2 YYEEEE. The CDR3 is 13 residues long. The CDR3 DNA reads TGTGCCAGCTCTATCGGACCGGGACAGCCCCAGCATTTT. Amino acid sequence: CASSIGPGQPQHF. Variable domain in full (rest from reference TRBV5-6 and TRBJ1-5): DAGVTQSPTHLIKTRGQQVTLRCSPKSGHDTVSWYQQALGQGPQFIFQYYEEEERQRGNFPDRFSGHQFPNYSSELNVNALLLGDSALYLCASSIGPGQPQHFGDGTRLSIL.

This clonotype was seen a handful of times. The chain uses TRBV20-1 and TRBJ2-3; D call uncertain. V shed 4 bases and J shed 2 bases, with 10 bases lying between them. Germline CDR1 DFQATT, CDR2 SNEGSKA (reference sequence). The CDR3 spans 13 residues. The CDR3, as DNA: TGCAGTGCTAATAACCGGATCACAGATACGCAGTATTTT. Encoded protein: CSANNRITDTQYF.

The chain has TRBV29-1 and TRBJ2-1; 7 nucleotides agree with TRBD1. Per germline, CDR1 SQVTM and CDR2 ANQGSEA. This CDR3 is 15 amino acids long. V lost 6 bases, J lost 4 bases, and 12 bases stayed unmatched. The CDR3 spells CSVVNTGAYYNEQFF. The CDR3 DNA reads as TGCAGCGTAGTCAATACAGGGGCCTATTACAATGAGCAGTTCTTC.

This clonotype was counted at least ten times. This chain links TRBV29-1 with TRBJ1-5; D unresolved. V gave up 1 base and J gave up 4 bases, with 8 bases separating them. This CDR3 region has 13 residues. Germline V CDR1 and CDR2: SQVTM, ANQGSEA. The CDR3 nucleotides read TGCAGCGTTGAAGTAGGTCCTAATCAGCCCCAGCATTTT. Its protein product is CSVEVGPNQPQHF.

This clonotype has more than one count but fewer than ten. This chain uses TRBV25-1 with TRBJ2-1; D is unresolved. CDR1 and CDR2 (germline): MGHDK, SYGVNS. Trimming took 5 bases from V and 8 from J, leaving 13 bases between them. The CDR3 runs 13 residues. CDR3 nucleotide sequence: TGTGCCAGCAGTTCCCTACGTGGGGATGAGCAGTTCTTC. The encoded protein is CASSSLRGDEQFF. Full variable domain (outside the CDR3, taken from reference TRBV25-1 and TRBJ2-1): EADIYQTPRYLVIGTGKKITLECSQTMGHDKMYWYQQDPGMELHLIHYSYGVNSTEKGDLSSESTVSRIRTEHFPLTLESARPSHTSQYLCASSSLRGDEQFFGPGTRLTVL.

The V and J genes are TRBV29-1 and TRBJ2-7; TRBD2 matches at 9 bases. In germline, CDR1 is SQVTM, CDR2 ANQGSEA. The length of the CDR3 is 13 residues. V lost 4 bases and J lost 3; bases outside the gene matches: 4. The CDR3 nucleotides read TGCAGCGTTGTTATTAGCGGGAGCTACGAGCAGTACTTC. Translated: CSVVISGSYEQYF.

This clonotype was counted only a few times. CDR3 sequence: CAGRGSSTDTQYF. The CDR3, as DNA: TGTGCCGGAAGGGGTAGCAGCACAGATACGCAGTATTTT. The chain employs TRBV6-2 or TRBV6-3 and TRBJ2-3; possibly TRBD1 for D (5 bases). The germline CDR1 and CDR2 sequences are MNHEY and SVGEGT. Trimming stripped 11 bases from V and 0 bases from J, with 12 bases between. CDR3 length: 13 amino acids.

Many counts were recorded for this clonotype. J is TRBJ2-7 and V is TRBV24-1, with a possible D match to TRBD1 (6 bases). Germline CDR1 and CDR2: KGHDR and SFDVKD. The ends were cut back, 2 bases at V and 3 bases at J, with 13 bases in the middle. This CDR3 comprises 15 residues. The CDR3 here is CATSDSRTANYEQYF. The CDR3 coding sequence is TGTGCCACCAGTGATTCCAGGACAGCGAACTACGAGCAGTACTTC.

The sample holds many counts of this clonotype. This chain uses TRBV25-1 with TRBJ2-7; D may be TRBD1 (6 bases). With 2 bases removed from V and 6 bases from J, the gap between germline ends came to 8 bases. The germline V gene encodes CDR1 MGHDK and CDR2 SYGVNS. The CDR3 has 12 amino acids. In nucleotides, the CDR3 is TGTGCCAGCAGTGAAGCAGGGGTCGAGCAGTACTTC. Translated, it gives CASSEAGVEQYF.

The chain couples TRBV3-1 to TRBJ2-7, with D unresolved. The germline gives CDR1 LGHDT, CDR2 YNNKEL (reference sequence). The length of the CDR3 is 12 residues. The germline V and J ends were trimmed by 3 bases and 4 bases, with 7 bases remaining between them. This CDR3 is CASSQNTYEQYF. The DNA for the CDR3 is TGTGCCAGCAGCCAGAACACATACGAGCAGTACTTC.

The chain is built from TRBV7-6 and TRBJ2-3, with unresolved D. The CDR3 covers 12 residues. The ends were cut back, 5 bases at V and 4 bases at J, with 7 bases in the middle. The germline gives CDR1 SGHVS, CDR2 FNYEAQ. CDR3 nucleotides: TGTGCCAGCAGCATAGTTGCAGATACGCAGTATTTT. Translating it yields CASSIVADTQYF.